This TCR beta chain was retrieved from a study of radiation and T cells in renal cell carcinoma. Study at large: Nephrectomy followed 15 Gy stereotactic body radiation by 4 weeks.

Germline lookup yields CDR1 SGDLS and CDR2 YYNGEE. The CDR3 runs 17 residues. V lost 0 bases, J lost 0 bases, and 9 bases stayed unmatched. With respect to this clone: The antigen remains unidentified.

Indicated time point: baseline pretreatment blood. Treatment given: 15 Gy SBRT to primary tumor, nephrectomy 4 weeks later. Serial blood draws occurred at baseline and 2 and 4 weeks post-SBRT. This renal cell carcinoma was of the clear cell type. This table comes from immunoSEQ multiplex PCR, and its TCRdb copy is limited to in-frame clones, with some not included. The data show about 95,000 clones, around nine tenths seen once. Study outcomes and limitations: Top tumor clonotypes rose in blood 2 weeks post-radiation, then contracted.

This specimen was blood, taken from a patient whose treatment included radiotherapy and nephrectomy. The receptor was isolated from a man between 50 and 59 years old with renal cell carcinoma. This chain connects TRBV9 to TRBJ2-7, with 7 bases fitting TRBD1. The CDR3 region is CASSVGNQRDSSYEQYF. DNA of the CDR3: TGTGCCAGCAGCGTAGGAAACCAAAGGGACAGCTCCTACGAGCAGTACTTC.